The entry below gives a single T cell receptor (beta chain) sequence along with its context. This CDR3 has 13 amino acids. CDR1 and CDR2 (germline): GTSNPN, SVGIG (reference sequence). V was clipped by 2 bases and J by 1 base, with 8 bases between them. These data belong to a study of beta chain features in type 1 diabetes. Investigators reverse transcribed all isolated RNA, so they sequenced expressed TCRB transcripts. Here immunoSEQ multiplex PCR was the method, and the copy in TCRdb shows in-frame clones only, minus some. The data show over 350,000 clones, with roughly 16% seen just once and 0.019% held by the top ten.

This chain links TRBV30 with TRBJ1-2, with D possibly being TRBD1 (5 bases). This TCR was recovered from a woman under 30 in good health. The sample comprised naive CD4+ T cells from blood. The CDR3 reads CAWSSGNNYGYTF. The CDR3 DNA reads as TGTGCCTGGAGTTCAGGGAATAACTATGGCTACACCTTC.